A selection of T cell receptor beta chains follows, all from one sample in a study of T cells after yellow fever vaccination. TCRdb called the 5' RACE reads again in MiXCR, with one record for every CDR3 protein. The sample yields roughly 340,000 distinct CDR3 sequences, about 8.7% seen once. This specimen was PBMCs, taken on the day of the first yellow fever vaccination. These receptors were obtained from a young man who received the YFV17D yellow fever vaccine. Each CDR3 is given with its conserved first and last residue. A D gene is named only where the DNA matches it firmly. Only some rows state a clone size, as once, few, many or a class for expanded clones.

length: 13; V: TRBV30; J: TRBJ1-1; D: .; size: many; DNA: TGCGCTCTGGGGCGTGGTTTTGGGACTGAAGCTTTCTTT; CDR3: CALGRGFGTEAFF
length: 12; V: TRBV6-4; J: TRBJ1-1; D: .; size: many; DNA: TGTGCCAGCAGTGACGGGGGAGCTGAAGCTTTCTTT; CDR3: CASSDGGAEAFF
length: 13; V: TRBV18; J: TRBJ2-7; D: .; size: few; DNA: TGTGCCAGCTCACAGAGCGATTCTTACGAGCAGTACTTC; CDR3: CASSQSDSYEQYF
length: 18; V: TRBV5-1; J: TRBJ2-1; D: TRBD2; size: many; DNA: TGCGCCAGCAGCTCGCAACTTACGGGACTAGGTCCCCCCCATGAGCAGTTCTTC; CDR3: CASSSQLTGLGPPHEQFF
length: 15; V: TRBV7-2; J: TRBJ2-5; D: .; size: few; DNA: TGTGCCAGCAGCTTAGGGCGGGGTCCCGAAGAGACCCAGTACTTC; CDR3: CASSLGRGPEETQYF
length: 21; V: TRBV5-6; J: TRBJ2-5; D: TRBD2; size: few; DNA: TGTGCCAGCAGCTTGGAACGGACTAGCGGGGGGGCCGCGGTTTTTCGAGAGACCCAGTACTTC; CDR3: CASSLERTSGGAAVFRETQYF
length: 15; V: TRBV6-1; J: TRBJ1-2; D: .; size: .; DNA: TGTGCCAGCAGCATTACGGGGACTCGTAACTATGGCTACACCTTC; CDR3: CASSITGTRNYGYTF
length: 17; V: TRBV12-3/TRBV12-4; J: TRBJ2-4; D: .; size: .; DNA: TGTGCCAGCAGTGTTCTAACGAGGGGTTTAGCCAAAAACATTCAGTACTTC; CDR3: CASSVLTRGLAKNIQYF
length: 16; V: TRBV18; J: TRBJ2-1; D: .; size: few; DNA: TGTGCCAGCTCACCGCTAGCCCAAAGCTCCTACAATGAGCAGTTCTTC; CDR3: CASSPLAQSSYNEQFF
length: 17; V: TRBV7-6; J: TRBJ2-1; D: TRBD2; size: many; DNA: TGTGCCAGCAGTCAGGGGACTAGCGGGAGCTCCTACAATGAGCAGTTCTTC; CDR3: CASSQGTSGSSYNEQFF
length: 15; V: TRBV23-1; J: TRBJ2-3; D: TRBD1; size: .; DNA: TGCGCCACCACCCTAAGGGACAGGTACACAGATACGCAGTATTTT; CDR3: CATTLRDRYTDTQYF
length: 15; V: TRBV20-1; J: TRBJ1-1; D: .; size: .; DNA: TGCAGTGCTAGAGATTGGGGGCCAGGGGACACTGAAGCTTTCTTT; CDR3: CSARDWGPGDTEAFF
length: 17; V: TRBV4-3; J: TRBJ2-5; D: .; size: many; DNA: TGCGCCAGCAGCCAAGGCCCGGGGAAAGTGTCTCAAGAGACCCAGTACTTC; CDR3: CASSQGPGKVSQETQYF
length: 15; V: TRBV7-9; J: TRBJ2-5; D: .; size: .; DNA: TGTGCCAGCAGCTTAGGGAGGACAGCCCAAGAGACCCAGTACTTC; CDR3: CASSLGRTAQETQYF
length: 15; V: TRBV6-5; J: TRBJ1-3; D: .; size: few; DNA: TGTGCCAGCAGTTACGGGCGCAGCCAAGGAAACACCATATATTTT; CDR3: CASSYGRSQGNTIYF
length: 13; V: TRBV7-2; J: TRBJ2-7; D: TRBD1; size: .; DNA: TGTGCCAGCAGCATACAAGGGGGCGACGAGCAGTACTTC; CDR3: CASSIQGGDEQYF
length: 15; V: TRBV6-2/TRBV6-3; J: TRBJ2-1; D: .; size: few; DNA: TGTGCCAGCAGTTACCGATCGGGCCAAAACAATGAGCAGTTCTTC; CDR3: CASSYRSGQNNEQFF
length: 14; V: TRBV5-4; J: TRBJ2-7; D: .; size: .; DNA: TGTGCCAGCAGCTTGGGACAGGTCTCCTACGAGCAGTACTTC; CDR3: CASSLGQVSYEQYF
length: 15; V: TRBV30; J: TRBJ2-2; D: .; size: many; DNA: TGTGCCTGGAGTGTAGCCCCCGGAGTCACCGGGGAGCTGTTTTTT; CDR3: CAWSVAPGVTGELFF
length: 15; V: TRBV4-1; J: TRBJ2-5; D: TRBD2; size: few; DNA: TGCGCCAGCAGCCAAGGGCTAGCGGGGTGGGAGACCCAGTACTTC; CDR3: CASSQGLAGWETQYF
length: 15; V: TRBV4-2; J: TRBJ1-2; D: TRBD1; size: few; DNA: TGTGCCAGCAGCCCCCAGGGACAGGGGGCGGGTGGCTACACCTTC; CDR3: CASSPQGQGAGGYTF
length: 16; V: TRBV18; J: TRBJ2-1; D: TRBD1; size: few; DNA: TGTGCCAGCTCACGTACCTCCGGACAGGATTACAATGAGCAGTTCTTC; CDR3: CASSRTSGQDYNEQFF
length: 16; V: TRBV6-2/TRBV6-3; J: TRBJ2-3; D: TRBD1; size: .; DNA: TGTGCCAGCAGTTACTCCGCCGGGACAGTCACAGATACGCAGTATTTT; CDR3: CASSYSAGTVTDTQYF
length: 12; V: TRBV7-2; J: TRBJ2-1; D: .; size: many; DNA: TGTGCCAGCAGCTCGCCAAACAATGAGCAGTTCTTC; CDR3: CASSSPNNEQFF
length: 14; V: TRBV28; J: TRBJ1-1; D: .; size: many; DNA: TGTGCCAGCAGTTTATCCCCCCCGAACACTGAAGCTTTCTTT; CDR3: CASSLSPPNTEAFF
length: 18; V: TRBV5-1; J: TRBJ2-5; D: TRBD1; size: few; DNA: TGCGCCAGCAGCTTGGCCGAACAGGGGAGACCTATCCAAGAGACCCAGTACTTC; CDR3: CASSLAEQGRPIQETQYF
length: 14; V: TRBV12-3/TRBV12-4; J: TRBJ2-1; D: TRBD1; size: many; DNA: TGTGCCAGCAGACGGACAGGGAACTACAATGAGCAGTTCTTC; CDR3: CASRRTGNYNEQFF
length: 15; V: TRBV7-2; J: TRBJ2-1; D: TRBD2; size: few; DNA: TGTGCCAGCAGTCAACTAGCGGGGGCCGGACGGGGGCAGTTCTTC; CDR3: CASSQLAGAGRGQFF
length: 17; V: TRBV6-5; J: TRBJ1-1; D: .; size: few; DNA: TGTGCCAGCAGTTACTCGATCACCCGCAGAATGAACACTGAAGCTTTCTTT; CDR3: CASSYSITRRMNTEAFF
length: 18; V: TRBV29-1; J: TRBJ2-5; D: TRBD2; size: .; DNA: TGCAGCGTTCCGGGACTAGCGGGGGGGGCGCTGACCCAAGAGACCCAGTACTTC; CDR3: CSVPGLAGGALTQETQYF
length: 14; V: TRBV7-7; J: TRBJ2-1; D: TRBD1; size: many; DNA: TGTGCTAGCAGCTTAGTCGCAGGGGGCAATGAGCAGTTCTTC; CDR3: CASSLVAGGNEQFF
length: 11; V: TRBV12-3/TRBV12-4; J: TRBJ2-1; D: .; size: .; DNA: TGTGCCAGCAGCCCCTTGTATGAGCAGTTCTTC; CDR3: CASSPLYEQFF
length: 13; V: TRBV20-1; J: TRBJ2-7; D: .; size: .; DNA: TGCAGTGCTAGACACCAGCCCTCCTACGAGCAGTACTTC; CDR3: CSARHQPSYEQYF
length: 15; V: TRBV27; J: TRBJ1-4; D: .; size: few; DNA: TGTGCCAGCAGTTCCAGACAGACAACTAATGAAAAACTGTTTTTT; CDR3: CASSSRQTTNEKLFF
length: 16; V: TRBV6-1; J: TRBJ1-6; D: TRBD1; size: many; DNA: TGTGCCAGCAGCTCCCTCGGACAGGCTAATAATTCACCCCTCCACTTT; CDR3: CASSSLGQANNSPLHF
length: 16; V: TRBV7-3; J: TRBJ2-2; D: .; size: .; DNA: TGTGCCAGCAGCTTAACGGTTCCCTCGAACACCGGGGAGCTGTTTTTT; CDR3: CASSLTVPSNTGELFF
length: 17; V: TRBV20-1; J: TRBJ2-3; D: TRBD2; size: .; DNA: TGCAGTGCTATCGACTCCGGGACTAGCGGGCCCACAGATACGCAGTATTTT; CDR3: CSAIDSGTSGPTDTQYF
length: 13; V: TRBV2; J: TRBJ2-2; D: .; size: .; DNA: TGTGCCAGCAGGGGAGATAGTACCGGGGAGCTGTTTTTT; CDR3: CASRGDSTGELFF
length: 14; V: TRBV29-1; J: TRBJ2-7; D: TRBD1; size: many; DNA: TGCAGCGTTGAGGAAGGGACAGGCCTTTACGAGCAGTACTTC; CDR3: CSVEEGTGLYEQYF
length: 15; V: TRBV10-3; J: TRBJ2-3; D: TRBD2; size: few; DNA: TGTGCCATCAGTGCGGGACTAGCGGCGACAGATACGCAGTATTTT; CDR3: CAISAGLAATDTQYF
length: 14; V: TRBV6-5; J: TRBJ2-5; D: .; size: few; DNA: TGTGCCAGCAGTTACTTAGGGAGCCAAGAGACCCAGTACTTC; CDR3: CASSYLGSQETQYF
length: 14; V: TRBV5-1; J: TRBJ2-7; D: TRBD1; size: .; DNA: TGCGCCAGTTCCCGACAGGGCACCCCCGACGAGCAGTACTTC; CDR3: CASSRQGTPDEQYF
length: 16; V: TRBV11-2; J: TRBJ2-5; D: .; size: few; DNA: TGTGCCAGCAGCCCCCGCGGCCTGATAGGCGGGGAGACCCAGTACTTC; CDR3: CASSPRGLIGGETQYF
length: 14; V: TRBV5-1; J: TRBJ2-1; D: .; size: .; DNA: TGCGCCAGCAGCCCCCAAGACAGGTACAATGAGCAGTTCTTC; CDR3: CASSPQDRYNEQFF
length: 13; V: TRBV11-2; J: TRBJ2-3; D: .; size: few; DNA: TGTGCCAGCAGCTTAGACACCACGGATACGCAGTATTTT; CDR3: CASSLDTTDTQYF
length: 14; V: TRBV5-5; J: TRBJ1-5; D: .; size: many; DNA: TGTGCCAGCAGCTTGGACGGGATTCGTCAGCCCCAGCATTTT; CDR3: CASSLDGIRQPQHF
length: 15; V: TRBV5-6; J: TRBJ2-1; D: .; size: few; DNA: TGTGCCAGCAGCTTTAGGGGGGGGCAGGGCAATGAGCAGTTCTTC; CDR3: CASSFRGGQGNEQFF
length: 14; V: TRBV4-2; J: TRBJ2-3; D: .; size: .; DNA: TGTGCCAGCAGCCAAGGAGAGAACACAGATACGCAGTATTTT; CDR3: CASSQGENTDTQYF
length: 12; V: TRBV7-4; J: TRBJ1-5; D: .; size: many; DNA: TGTGCCAGCAGCTTAGTCGTCCAGGAAAAGCATTTT; CDR3: CASSLVVQEKHF
length: 15; V: TRBV20-1; J: TRBJ2-2; D: .; size: few; DNA: TGCAGTGCCGCTAGCACCGTAGGGGGCACCGGGGAGCTGTTTTTT; CDR3: CSAASTVGGTGELFF
length: 13; V: TRBV7-2; J: TRBJ1-1; D: TRBD1; size: .; DNA: TGTGCCAGCGGGGGACAGCTGAACACTGAAGCTTTCTTT; CDR3: CASGGQLNTEAFF
length: 15; V: TRBV12-3/TRBV12-4; J: TRBJ1-6; D: .; size: few; DNA: TGTGCCAGCAGGGAGAGGGGGTCGAATAATTCACCCCTCCACTTT; CDR3: CASRERGSNNSPLHF
length: 15; V: TRBV5-1; J: TRBJ2-4; D: TRBD2; size: few; DNA: TGCGCCAGCAGCTTGAGCGGGGCACTTTCACGCATTCAGTACTTC; CDR3: CASSLSGALSRIQYF